The clone carrying this T cell receptor beta chain has ten or more counts. These data come from a study of neurological immune-mediated disorders. The CDR3 has 13 amino acids. CDR1 SGHRS and CDR2 YFSETQ come from the germline V gene. V was trimmed by 7 bases and J by 1 base, leaving 10 bases between them. From 15-18 subjects, each sequencing run yielded over 190 million TCR-beta sequences. TCRdb analysed the 5' RACE reads with MiXCR anew, one entry per CDR3 protein. The table includes 85,000 to 100,000 distinct CDR3 sequences, 3% to 4.5% detected once. Material for sequencing was PBMCs. This clonotype was obtained from a woman aged 18-29 years with multiple sclerosis. The chain is built from TRBV5-1 and TRBJ2-3; tentatively, D is TRBD1 or TRBD2 (5 bases each). Here the CDR3 DNA reads TGCGCCAGCCGGGGCGATGGCACAGATACGCAGTATTTT. Translating it yields CASRGDGTDTQYF. The complete variable domain, with remaining parts taken from reference TRBV5-1 and TRBJ2-3, reads KAGVTQTPRYLIKTRGQQVTLSCSPISGHRSVSWYQQTPGQGLQFLFEYFSETQRNKGNFPGRFSGRQFSNSRSEMNVSTLELGDSALYLCASRGDGTDTQYFGPGTRLTVL.